This T cell receptor beta chain was profiled in a study of CD8 T cells in Susac syndrome. CD8+ and CD4+ T cells taken from blood had their TCR beta sequenced. The multiple sclerosis controls were treatment-naive patients with relapsing-remitting disease that was stable or active. TEMRA cells were FACS-enriched, unlike CD8+ and CD4+ T cells, which were negatively isolated. The authors reverse transcribed roughly 0.5 to 1 ug RNA with random hexamers. With immunoSEQ multiplex PCR, TCR beta CDR3 was amplified across 54 Vbeta and 13 Jbeta. TCRdb analysed the immunoSEQ multiplex PCR reads with MiXCR anew, one entry per CDR3 protein. The table includes a few hundred thousand distinct CDR3 sequences, 95% detected once. CDR1 is SGHRS, CDR2 YFSETQ, per germline. The CDR3 covers 14 residues. Trimming left V 0 bases short and J 8 bases short, with 14 bases between.

Material for sequencing was CD4+ T cells from PBMCs. The clonotype was recovered from a human donor with multiple sclerosis. This sequence joins TRBV5-1 and TRBJ1-2; D uncertain. CDR3 region: CASSLGMALMGYTF. The CDR3 coding sequence is TGCGCCAGCAGCTTGGGGATGGCGTTGATGGGCTACACCTTC.